This TCR beta chain was sequenced for a study of blood T cells in healthy people across ages. Germline values: CDR1 SGHTA, CDR2 FQGNSA. The V gene lost 7 bases and the J gene lost 0 bases, with 10 bases spanning the gap. This CDR3 is 15 amino acids long. The study, taken as a whole, reports: A greater number of naive CD4+ cells and higher diversity distinguished long-lived donors from aged donors.

Note on this clonotype: The antigen is undetermined.

Russia was home to the donors, healthy Caucasian individuals aged roughly 6 to 100. No fewer than 5.5 micrograms of total RNA were isolated from every sample. Through a sample-barcoded 5' primer and a J-beta primer mix, a second PCR was run for roughly 7 to 11 cycles. A single record per CDR3 protein comes from TCRdb applying MiXCR to the 5' RACE reads. The sample lists about 800,000 distinct CDR3 sequences; roughly 50% were seen once. The chain recombines TRBV7-2 with TRBJ2-6, with no clear D. The TCR sequence derives from a man aged 25 to 45 in good health. Material: blood. CDR3 sequence: CASMRDSSGANVLTF. DNA of the CDR3: TGTGCCAGCATGCGAGATAGCTCTGGGGCCAACGTCCTGACTTTC.